The 11 T cell receptor beta chains listed next were all sequenced from one sample in a study of blood T cells in healthy people across ages. Using a J-beta primer mix together with a sample-barcoded 5' primer, a second PCR was run for about 7 to 12 cycles. TCRdb re-analysed the 5' RACE reads in MiXCR, keeping a single row per CDR3 protein. This table has around 1,600,000 distinct CDR3 sequences, 35% to 45% appearing once. The sequenced sample was blood. Receptor source: a woman aged 18-29 years in good health.

The rearrangement joins TRBV9 to TRBJ2-3, with 8 bases aligning to TRBD2. Losses at the gene ends were 0 bases for V and 7 bases for J; bases not matched to a gene: 7. This CDR3 is built from 15 residues. CDR1 is SGDLS and CDR2 is YYNGEE in the germline V gene. The CDR3 coding sequence is TGTGCCAGCAGCGTAGAACGAGCGGGGGTGAATACGCAGTATTTT. It yields the protein CASSVERAGVNTQYF.

Details on this clonotype: A read error may be the cause here, since a much bigger clone is one base away. The rearrangement joins TRBV29-1 to TRBJ2-3, with 8 nucleotides matching TRBD2. The J segment lost 3 bases and the V segment lost 4 bases, leaving 6 bases of the junction unmatched. Germline-derived CDR1 and CDR2 are SQVTM and ANQGSEA. The CDR3 spans 14 residues. CDR3 residues: CSVGPRLATDTQYF. The CDR3 coding sequence is TGCAGCGTTGGGCCGAGACTAGCGACAGATACGCAGTATTTT.

This clonotype was observed a handful of times. J is TRBJ2-3 and V is TRBV2; 7 nucleotides agree with TRBD1. The CDR3 is 11 residues long. CDR1 SNHLY and CDR2 FYNNEI come from the germline V gene. The junction had 0 bases not matched to a gene; V was cut back by 9 bases and J by 3 bases. In DNA, the CDR3 is TGTGCCAGACAGGGGACAGATACGCAGTATTTT. As protein: CARQGTDTQYF.

This clonotype occurred a few times. The chain recombines TRBV9 with TRBJ2-7; 11 bases line up with TRBD2. The J call may be incorrect, as the DNA end agrees better with TRBJ2-5. CDR1 is SGDLS and CDR2 is YYNGEE in the germline V gene. This CDR3 has 16 residues. The CDR3 coding sequence is TGTGCCAGCAGCGGTTATAGCGGGAGGGGGTTCGAGACCCAGTACTTC. Translating it yields CASSGYSGRGFETQYF.

This clonotype was recorded once. V usage is TRBV7-2 and J usage is TRBJ1-1, with 12 bases aligning to TRBD1. Trimming took 5 bases from V and 7 from J; bases not matched to a gene: 5. Germline-derived CDR1 and CDR2 are SGHTA and FQGNSA. CDR3 length: 14 residues. CDR3 DNA sequence: TGTGCCAGCAGCGCTGGGACAGGGGGCGTTGAAGCTTTCTTT. Protein: CASSAGTGGVEAFF.

This clonotype was recorded many times. The chain has TRBV10-3 and TRBJ2-3, with TRBD2 identical over 10 bases. CDR1 is ENHRY and CDR2 is SYGVKD in the germline V gene. The CDR3 sequence is 15 residues long. V gave up 9 bases and J gave up 2 bases; unmatched junction bases: 8. The CDR3 here is CAISLAGANTDTQYF. Written as DNA, the CDR3 is TGTGCCATAAGTCTAGCGGGGGCCAACACAGATACGCAGTATTTT.

The rearrangement links TRBV5-1 to TRBJ1-1; TRBD1 might be the D (5 bases). Trimming pared 0 bases from V and 1 base from J, leaving 10 bases between. Germline V gene sequence: CDR1 SGHRS, CDR2 YFSETQ. The CDR3 sequence is 15 residues long. This chain's CDR3 is CASSLGVRANTEAFF. CDR3 DNA: TGCGCCAGCAGCTTGGGGGTCAGGGCGAACACTGAAGCTTTCTTT.

This clonotype was observed a few times. The genes are TRBV7-2 and TRBJ1-1, with 11 bases fitting TRBD1. The CDR3 extends over 18 amino acids. The junction had 14 bases not matched to a gene; V was cut back by 2 bases and J by 6 bases. Germline CDR1 reads SGHTA; CDR2 reads FQGNSA. The CDR3 coding sequence is TGTGCCAGCAGCTTAAGTGGGACAGGGGGTTGGAATAACGCTGAAGCTTTCTTT. It specifies CASSLSGTGGWNNAEAFF.

Details on this clonotype: This may arise from a read error, as a much more abundant clone is one base away. V is TRBV12-3 or TRBV12-4 and J is TRBJ2-5; the D is unclear. Between the trimmed V and J ends, which lost 5 bases and 11 bases, there was a span of 18 bases. The CDR3 consists of 13 residues. The DNA of the CDR3 is TGTGCCAGCAGTGCCCCCGATGCTAATGAGCAGTACTTC. Protein sequence: CASSAPDANEQYF.

This clonotype was counted a few times. The genes are TRBV12-3 or TRBV12-4 and TRBJ2-1; D call uncertain. The V gene lost 3 bases and the J gene lost 10 bases, with 7 bases spanning the gap. CDR3 length equals 11 residues. The CDR3 DNA reads as TGTGCCAGCAGTTTTTATATGGAGCAGTTCTTC. Its translation: CASSFYMEQFF.

The count of this clonotype is one. CDR3 protein: CASSPEGAVTDTQYF. The CDR3 nucleotides are TGCGCCAGCAGCCCGGAGGGGGCCGTCACAGATACGCAGTATTTT. The J gene is TRBJ2-3, the V gene TRBV5-1; perhaps TRBD1 as D (7 bases). Between the trimmed V and J ends, which lost 4 bases and 2 bases, there was a span of 14 bases. Germline values: CDR1 SGHRS, CDR2 YFSETQ. The CDR3 is made up of 15 amino acids.